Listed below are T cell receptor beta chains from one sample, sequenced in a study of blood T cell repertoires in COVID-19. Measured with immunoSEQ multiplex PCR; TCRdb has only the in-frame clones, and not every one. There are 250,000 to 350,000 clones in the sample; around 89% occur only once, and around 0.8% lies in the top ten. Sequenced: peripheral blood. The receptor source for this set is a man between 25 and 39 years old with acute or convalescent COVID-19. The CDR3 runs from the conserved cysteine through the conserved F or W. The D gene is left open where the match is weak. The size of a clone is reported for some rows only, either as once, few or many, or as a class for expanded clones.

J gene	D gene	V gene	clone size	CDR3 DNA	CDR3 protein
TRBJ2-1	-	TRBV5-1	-	TGCGCCAGCAGCGACGACAGGAGCTCCTACAATGAGCAGTTCTTC	CASSDDRSSYNEQFF
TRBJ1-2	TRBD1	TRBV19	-	TGTGCCAGTACCACGGGACAGGTCCTAAACTATGGCTACACCTTC	CASTTGQVLNYGYTF
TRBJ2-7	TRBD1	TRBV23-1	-	TGCGCCAGCAGTACTCCAGGACAGGGATACGAGCAGTACTTC	CASSTPGQGYEQYF
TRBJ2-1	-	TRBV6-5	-	TGTGCCAGCAGTTATGATCGGGGATCCTACAATGAGCAGTTCTTC	CASSYDRGSYNEQFF
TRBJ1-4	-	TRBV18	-	TGTGCCAGCTCACCAGGGGCGACTAATGAAAAACTGTTTTTT	CASSPGATNEKLFF
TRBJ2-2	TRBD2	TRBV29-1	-	TGCAGCGTCCCGGGACTAGGGAGAACCGGGGAGCTGTTTTTT	CSVPGLGRTGELFF
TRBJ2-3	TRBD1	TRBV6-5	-	TGTGCCAGCAGACCAACAGGGGAGGATACGCAGTATTTT	CASRPTGEDTQYF
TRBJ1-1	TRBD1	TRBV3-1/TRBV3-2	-	TGTGCCAGCAGCCAAGATAGACAGGGGAACACTGAAGCTTTCTTT	CASSQDRQGNTEAFF
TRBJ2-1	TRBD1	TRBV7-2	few	TGTGCCAGCAGCTTAGCCGGGACAGGGCCCAATGAGCAGTTCTTC	CASSLAGTGPNEQFF
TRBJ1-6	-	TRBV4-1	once	TGCGCCAGCAGCCCCTCAGGAAATTCACCCCTCCACTTT	CASSPSGNSPLHF
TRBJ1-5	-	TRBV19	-	TGTGCCAGTAGTATTTTGGCAGTTAGCAATCAGCCCCAGCATTTT	CASSILAVSNQPQHF